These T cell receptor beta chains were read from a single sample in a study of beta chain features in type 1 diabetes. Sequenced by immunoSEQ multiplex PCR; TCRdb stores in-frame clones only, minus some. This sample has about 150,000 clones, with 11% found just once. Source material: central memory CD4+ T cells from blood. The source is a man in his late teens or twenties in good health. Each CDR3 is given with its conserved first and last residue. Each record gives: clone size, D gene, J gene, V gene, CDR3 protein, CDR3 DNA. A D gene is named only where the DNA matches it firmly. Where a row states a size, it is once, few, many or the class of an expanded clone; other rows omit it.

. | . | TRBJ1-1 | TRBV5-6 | CASSWRVRSEAFF | TGTGCCAGCAGCTGGCGGGTGAGGTCTGAAGCTTTCTTT
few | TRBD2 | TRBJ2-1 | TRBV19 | CASSILTSANEQFF | TGTGCCAGTAGTATCCTAACTAGCGCGAATGAGCAGTTCTTC
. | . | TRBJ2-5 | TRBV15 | CATSRDRAGAQTQYF | TGTGCCACCAGCAGAGATCGGGCGGGGGCACAGACCCAGTACTTC
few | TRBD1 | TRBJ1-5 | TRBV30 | CACTGQGKQPQHF | TGTGCCTGTACGGGACAGGGGAAGCAGCCCCAGCATTTT
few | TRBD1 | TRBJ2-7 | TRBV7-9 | CASSFSEGAEVIF | TGTGCCAGCAGCTTCTCTGAGGGGGCCGAAGTGATCTTC
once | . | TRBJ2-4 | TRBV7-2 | CASSLEATAKNIQYF | TGTGCCAGCAGCTTAGAGGCTACCGCCAAAAACATTCAGTACTTC
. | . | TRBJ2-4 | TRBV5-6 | CASSLIAAKNIQYF | TGTGCCAGCAGCTTAATAGCGGCCAAAAACATTCAGTACTTC
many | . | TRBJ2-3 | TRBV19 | CASTFASLRDTQYF | TGTGCCAGTACATTTGCTAGCTTGAGAGATACGCAGTATTTT
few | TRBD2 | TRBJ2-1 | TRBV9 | CASSVAGTSGRAREQFF | TGTGCCAGCAGCGTAGCCGGGACTAGCGGGAGGGCCCGGGAGCAGTTCTTC
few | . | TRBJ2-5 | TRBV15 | CATSRVKQIQETQYF | TGTGCCACCAGCAGAGTTAAGCAGATACAAGAGACCCAGTACTTC
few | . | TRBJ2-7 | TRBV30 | CAWSGSRVFSYEQYF | TGTGCCTGGAGTGGAAGCAGGGTTTTTTCCTACGAGCAGTACTTC
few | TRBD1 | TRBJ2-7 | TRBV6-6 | CASSYSDRGDEQYF | TGTGCCAGCAGTTACTCGGACAGGGGAGACGAGCAGTACTTC
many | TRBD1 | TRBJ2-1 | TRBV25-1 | CASSEWGTGSVNEQFF | TGTGCCAGCAGTGAATGGGGGACAGGGTCTGTAAATGAGCAGTTCTTC
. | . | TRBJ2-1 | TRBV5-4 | CASSSSSATRRNEQFF | TGTGCCAGCAGCTCCTCTAGCGCCACCCGGAGGAATGAGCAGTTCTTC
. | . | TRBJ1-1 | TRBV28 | CASSHKTLQAFF | TGTGCCAGCAGCCACAAGACCCTGCAAGCTTTCTTT
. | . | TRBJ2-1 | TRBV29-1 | CSVERQLLQYDEQFF | TGCAGCGTTGAAAGGCAGCTTCTACAATACGATGAGCAGTTCTTC
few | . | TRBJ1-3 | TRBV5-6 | CASSSPGTLSGNTIYF | TGTGCCAGCAGCTCGCCCGGGACACTCTCTGGAAACACCATATATTTT
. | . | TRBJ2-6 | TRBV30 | CAWISIGLSGANVLTF | TGTGCCTGGATCTCGATTGGACTGTCTGGGGCCAACGTCCTGACTTTC
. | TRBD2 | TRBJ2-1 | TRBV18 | CASSPRETIFGDEQFF | TGTGCCAGCTCACCGCGGGAGACAATATTCGGCGATGAGCAGTTCTTC
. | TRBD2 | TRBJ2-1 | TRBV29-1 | CSVASGRGNEQFF | TGCAGCGTAGCTAGCGGGAGGGGGAATGAGCAGTTCTTC
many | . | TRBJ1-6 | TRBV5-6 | CASSVGKALHF | TGTGCCAGCAGCGTCGGAAAGGCCCTCCACTTT
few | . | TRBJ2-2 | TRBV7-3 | CASSLTGTNTGELFF | TGTGCCAGCAGCTTAACAGGGACGAACACCGGGGAGCTGTTTTTT
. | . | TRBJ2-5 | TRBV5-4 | CASSLSAGAQGAQYF | TGTGCCAGCAGCTTGAGTGCGGGGGCCCAAGGGGCCCAGTACTTC
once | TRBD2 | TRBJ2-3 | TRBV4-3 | CASSQGLADTQYF | TGCGCCAGCAGCCAGGGACTAGCGGATACGCAGTATTTT
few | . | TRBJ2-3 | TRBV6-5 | CASSRGESTDTQYF | TGTGCCAGCAGCCGAGGTGAGAGCACAGATACGCAGTATTTT
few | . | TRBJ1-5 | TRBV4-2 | CASSQAHSNQPQHF | TGTGCCAGCAGCCAAGCCCACTCCAATCAGCCCCAGCATTTT
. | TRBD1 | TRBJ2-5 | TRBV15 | CATSSRQGIETQYF | TGTGCCACCAGCAGCAGACAGGGCATTGAGACCCAGTACTTC
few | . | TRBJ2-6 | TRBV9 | CASSARRRTDTSGANVLTF | TGTGCCAGCAGCGCCCGTAGGAGGACAGACACCTCTGGGGCCAACGTCCTGACTTTC
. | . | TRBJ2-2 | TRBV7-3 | CASSLPRGVNTGELFF | TGTGCCAGCAGCTTACCCAGAGGGGTAAACACCGGGGAGCTGTTTTTT
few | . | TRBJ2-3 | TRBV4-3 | CASSPGATDTQYF | TGCGCCAGCAGCCCAGGCGCAACAGATACGCAGTATTTT
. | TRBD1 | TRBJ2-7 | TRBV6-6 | CASSRGQGYEQYF | TGTGCCAGCAGCCGCGGACAGGGCTACGAGCAGTACTTC
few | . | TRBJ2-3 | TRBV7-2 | CASSFRDTQYF | TGTGCCAGCAGCTTTAGAGATACGCAGTATTTT
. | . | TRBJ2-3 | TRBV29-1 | CSVGGGVSTDTQYF | TGCAGCGTTGGTGGCGGGGTTAGCACAGATACGCAGTATTTT
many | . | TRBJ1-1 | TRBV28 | CASSLRREAFF | TGTGCCAGCAGTTTACGGAGAGAAGCTTTCTTT
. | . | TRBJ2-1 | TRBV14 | CASSQRMRSSYNEQFF | TGTGCCAGCAGTCAGAGGATGAGGAGCTCCTACAATGAGCAGTTCTTC
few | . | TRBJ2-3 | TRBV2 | CATRTGTQYF | TGTGCCACTCGGACGGGTACGCAGTATTTT
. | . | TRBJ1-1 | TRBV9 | CASSVGMGGLSTEAFF | TGTGCCAGCAGCGTAGGGATGGGAGGTTTGAGCACTGAAGCTTTCTTT
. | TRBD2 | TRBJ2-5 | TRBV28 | CASRPSGGGGQETQYF | TGTGCCAGCAGACCGTCGGGGGGAGGAGGTCAAGAGACCCAGTACTTC
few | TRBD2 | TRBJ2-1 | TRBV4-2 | CASSHRSGSGSGTDEQFF | TGTGCCAGCAGCCACCGGAGCGGTAGCGGGAGCGGGACAGATGAGCAGTTCTTC
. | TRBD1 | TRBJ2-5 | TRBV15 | CATSRTGRETQYF | TGTGCCACTAGCCGGACAGGGAGGGAGACCCAGTACTTC
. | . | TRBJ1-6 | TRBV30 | CAWSVGPGLHF | TGTGCCTGGAGTGTAGGACCCGGCCTCCACTTT
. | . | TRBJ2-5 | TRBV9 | CASSVSTGLVQETQYF | TGTGCCAGCAGCGTAAGTACAGGGTTGGTGCAAGAGACCCAGTACTTC
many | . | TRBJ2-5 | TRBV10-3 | CAISVDQETQYF | TGTGCCATCAGTGTGGACCAAGAGACCCAGTACTTC
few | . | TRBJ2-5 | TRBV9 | CASSVGQLETQYF | TGTGCCAGCAGCGTAGGTCAGCTAGAGACCCAGTACTTC
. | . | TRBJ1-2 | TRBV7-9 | CASSIGDPYYGYTF | TGTGCCAGCAGCATAGGGGACCCTTACTATGGCTACACCTTC
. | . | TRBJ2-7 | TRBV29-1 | CSVRPDREGYEQYF | TGCAGCGTTCGCCCGGACAGGGAGGGGTACGAGCAGTACTTC
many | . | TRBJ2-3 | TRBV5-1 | CASSLFPNTGTDTQYF | TGCGCCAGCAGCTTGTTCCCCAATACAGGAACAGATACGCAGTATTTT
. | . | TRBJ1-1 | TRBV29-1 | CSVESQLNTEAFF | TGCAGCGTTGAATCCCAGCTGAACACTGAAGCTTTCTTT
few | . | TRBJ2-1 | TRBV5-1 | CASSRANNEQFF | TGCGCCAGCAGTAGGGCGAACAATGAGCAGTTCTTC
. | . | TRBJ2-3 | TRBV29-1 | CSVGRPGTDTQYF | TGCAGCGTTGGACGGCCGGGGACAGATACGCAGTATTTT
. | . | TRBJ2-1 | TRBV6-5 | CASSPRTDSYNEQFF | TGTGCCAGCAGTCCCCGAACGGACTCCTACAATGAGCAGTTCTTC
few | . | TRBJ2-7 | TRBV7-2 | CASSSTAYEQYF | TGTGCCAGCAGCTCGACAGCCTACGAGCAGTACTTC
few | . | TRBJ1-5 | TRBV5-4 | CASSPTLPGSAQPQHF | TGTGCCAGCAGCCCTACCCTTCCAGGGTCAGCTCAGCCCCAGCATTTT
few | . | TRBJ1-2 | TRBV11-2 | CASSLGDLWSYTF | TGTGCCAGCAGCTTAGGGGACCTTTGGAGCTACACCTTC
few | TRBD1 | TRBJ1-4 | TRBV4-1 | CASSQGRGPHEKLFF | TGCGCCAGCAGCCAAGGGAGGGGGCCTCATGAAAAACTGTTTTTT
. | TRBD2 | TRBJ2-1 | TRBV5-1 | CASSSGGGALEQFF | TGCGCCAGCAGCTCTGGCGGGGGGGCCCTTGAGCAGTTCTTC
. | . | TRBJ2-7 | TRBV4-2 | CASSQAQDLYEQYF | TGTGCCAGCAGCCAAGCGCAGGACCTCTACGAGCAGTACTTC
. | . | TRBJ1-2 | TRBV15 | CATSNRQVPYGYTF | TGTGCCACCAGCAACCGACAGGTTCCCTATGGCTACACCTTC
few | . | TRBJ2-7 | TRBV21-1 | CASSARLLLAGGQYF | TGTGCCAGCAGCGCCCGACTCCTACTAGCGGGAGGGCAGTACTTC